A single sample gave rise to the 8 T cell receptor beta chains below, sequenced in a study of blood T cell repertoires in COVID-19. Sequencing was performed with immunoSEQ multiplex PCR; in TCRdb, only in-frame clones are kept and a portion is missing. The data hold a few hundred thousand clones, with about four fifths observed a single time. Sequences were obtained from PBMCs or T cells enriched from blood (not recorded which). All receptors come from a man aged 35-49 years who had been exposed to COVID-19.

The chain uses TRBV29-1 and TRBJ2-7, with D maybe TRBD1 (6 bases). V dropped 7 bases and J dropped 3 bases, with 13 bases sitting between them. CDR1 is SQVTM, CDR2 ANQGSEA, per germline. The CDR3 loop spans 12 amino acids. CDR3 region: CSAIRGDYEQYF. DNA for the CDR3: TGCAGCGCCATCAGGGGAGACTACGAGCAGTACTTC.

This clone was detected only once. The chain combines TRBV5-1 with TRBJ2-1, with D tentatively TRBD2 (6 bases). CDR1 SGHRS and CDR2 YFSETQ come from the germline V gene. Trimming took 0 bases from V and 3 from J, leaving 13 bases between them. This CDR3 has 16 amino acids. CDR3 sequence: CASSLATGGIYNEQFF. Here the CDR3 DNA reads TGCGCCAGCAGCTTGGCCACCGGGGGAATCTACAATGAGCAGTTCTTC.

The chain recombines TRBV5-6 with TRBJ2-2; 14 bases agree with TRBD2. V was pared by 4 bases and J by 6 bases, with 5 bases of the junction left unmatched. The CDR3 spans 16 residues. Germline V gene sequence: CDR1 SGHDT, CDR2 YYEEEE. The CDR3 region has the DNA TGTGCCAGCAGCCATGGACTAGCGGGAGGTCCCGGGGAGCTGTTTTTT. The encoded protein is CASSHGLAGGPGELFF.

This chain links TRBV24-1 with TRBJ1-2; 9 bases are a match to TRBD1. With V trimmed by 4 bases and J by 7 bases, 9 bases remained unmatched. The CDR3 covers 15 residues. Germline V gene sequence: CDR1 KGHDR, CDR2 SFDVKD. The chain's CDR3 is CATSESRTGVIGYTF. The CDR3 DNA reads TGTGCCACCAGTGAATCGAGGACAGGGGTTATTGGCTACACCTTC.

J is TRBJ1-2 and V is TRBV12-5; tentatively, D is TRBD1 (5 bases). CDR1 is LGHNT, CDR2 FRNRAP, per germline. The length of the CDR3 is 15 residues. V lost 3 bases and J 4 bases, leaving 15 bases between the germline ends. CDR3 in amino acids: CASGLGQGSPYGYTF. The CDR3 DNA is TGTGCTAGTGGTTTAGGACAAGGATCACCCTATGGCTACACCTTC.

The rearrangement uses TRBV4-2 and TRBJ2-2; no definite D call. The CDR3 consists of 15 residues. CDR1 and CDR2 from the germline V gene are LGHNA and YNFKEQ. V was pared by 1 base and J by 5 bases, with 11 bases between. The CDR3 loop is CASSQGDGGTGELFF. CDR3 nucleotides: TGTGCCAGCAGCCAAGGTGACGGCGGAACCGGGGAGCTGTTTTTT.

V is TRBV21-1 and J is TRBJ2-1; the table calls TRBD2, which could not be checked here. TRBV21-1 is tagged as a pseudogene. The CDR3 sequence is 19 residues long. The CDR3 protein is CASSKQRDAGSGDYNEQFF. CDR3 sequence (DNA): TGTGCCAGCAGCAAACAGAGGGACGCGGGGAGTGGGGATTACAATGAGCAGTTCTTC.

The chain employs TRBV30 and TRBJ1-6; no firm D call. V lost 3 bases to trimming and J lost 10 bases, with 7 bases between them. Germline V gene data show CDR1 as GTSNPN and CDR2 as SVGIG (reference sequence). CDR3 length: 11 amino acids. CDR3: CAWRYESPLHF. CDR3 bases: TGTGCCTGGAGGTACGAGTCACCCCTCCACTTT.